This T cell receptor (beta chain) was found in a study of T cell changes during pregnancy in multiple sclerosis. The ends were cut back, 0 bases at V and 4 bases at J, with 5 bases in the middle. Germline V gene lookup returns CDR1 KGHSH and CDR2 LQKENI. CDR3 size: 13 residues. Method: immunoSEQ multiplex PCR; TCRdb's copy keeps in-frame clones and lacks some. Among about 53,000 clones listed, approximately 91% were seen once. The sequenced sample was CD4+ T cells from peripheral blood mononuclear cells, obtained in the third trimester of pregnancy. This receptor was obtained from a female donor with multiple sclerosis, enrolled in a pregnancy study. This sequence joins TRBV18 and TRBJ2-3, with D hard to call. CDR3 region: CASSPPSADTQYF. The CDR3 nucleotides are TGTGCCAGCTCACCACCTTCGGCAGATACGCAGTATTTT.